This T cell receptor beta chain originates from a study of identical twins. A note on this clonotype: As yet, its antigen is unknown.

TCRdb re-derived calls from the 5' RACE reads in MiXCR, one entry per CDR3 protein. Seen here are approximately 220,000 distinct CDR3 sequences, around a tenth observed once, and the top ten hold just over 5%. General study results and limits: Zero-insertion results could be subject to partial confounding by invariant MAIT and iNKT cells.

This TCR was sampled from a woman aged 18-35 years in good health. The sample comprised memory (CD45RO+) T cells sorted from blood.

The CDR3 reads CASSFRPTGETQYF. CDR3 DNA: TGTGCCAGCAGCTTCCGGCCTACGGGGGAGACCCAGTACTTC. The rearrangement joins TRBV7-2 to TRBJ2-5; D is possibly TRBD2 (5 bases). V was clipped by 3 bases and J by 5 bases, with 13 bases between them. CDR3 size: 14 residues. CDR1 is SGHTA and CDR2 is FQGNSA in the germline V gene. The full variable domain, in which reference TRBV7-2 and TRBJ2-5 provide the parts outside the CDR3, is GAGVSQSPSNKVTEKGKDVELRCDPISGHTALYWYRQSLGQGLEFLIYFQGNSAPDKSGLPSDRFSAERTGGSVSTLTIQRTQQEDSAVYLCASSFRPTGETQYFGPGTRLLVL.